Each of the 19 T cell receptor beta chains below was sequenced from the same sample in a study of blood T cells in healthy people across ages. Through a sample-barcoded 5' primer and a J-beta primer mix, a second PCR was run for roughly 6 to 11 cycles. TCRdb reprocessed the 5' RACE reads via MiXCR and lists one record per CDR3 protein. The sample has more than 800,000 distinct CDR3 sequences; around 45% are singletons. The material sequenced was blood. Every receptor here comes from a woman aged 55-70 years in good health.

V usage is TRBV6-6 and J usage is TRBJ2-7, with TRBD2 identical over 8 bases. V lost 8 bases and J lost 1; bases outside the gene matches: 10. Germline loops: CDR1 MNHNY, CDR2 SVGAGI (reference sequence). The CDR3 has 15 amino acids. The CDR3 is CASAVVGGASYEQYF. The CDR3 DNA follows: TGTGCCAGCGCGGTGGTCGGGGGGGCTTCCTACGAGCAGTACTTC.

The chain carries TRBV3-1 and TRBJ2-4, with D perhaps matching TRBD1 or TRBD2 (5 bases each). The CDR3 extends over 15 amino acids. With 2 bases removed from V and 7 bases from J, the gap between germline ends came to 15 bases. Per germline, CDR1 LGHDT and CDR2 YNNKEL (reference sequence). CDR3 sequence (DNA): TGTGCCAGCAGCCAATGGTCCGCAGGGAGTAACATTCAGTACTTC. The encoded protein is CASSQWSAGSNIQYF.

The chain combines TRBV27 with TRBJ1-1; D gene unclear. Germline V gene data show CDR1 as MNHEY and CDR2 as SMNVEV (reference sequence). With 4 bases removed from V and 1 base from J, the gap between germline ends came to 7 bases. The CDR3 is 13 amino acids. This CDR3 is CASSSYPNTEAFF. The CDR3 nucleotides read TGTGCCAGCAGTTCTTACCCGAACACTGAAGCTTTCTTT.

The chain joins TRBV20-1 to TRBJ2-1; 7 bases agree with TRBD2. V lost 3 bases, J lost 1 base, and 3 bases stayed unmatched. CDR3 length equals 14 residues. Germline lookup yields CDR1 DFQATT and CDR2 SNEGSKA (reference sequence). The CDR3 is CSARGGFSYNEQFF. As DNA, the CDR3 is TGCAGTGCTAGGGGGGGGTTTTCCTACAATGAGCAGTTCTTC.

V usage is TRBV10-3 and J usage is TRBJ2-1, with a weak D call TRBD1 (5 bases). CDR1 is ENHRY, CDR2 SYGVKD, per germline. The length of the CDR3 is 15 residues. The V gene lost 2 bases and the J gene lost 4 bases, with 12 bases spanning the gap. For the CDR3, the DNA is TGTGCCATCAGTGAGAACCCGGACACATACAATGAGCAGTTCTTC. This sequence encodes CAISENPDTYNEQFF.

The chain uses TRBV21-1 and TRBJ1-5; TRBD1, the table's D call, was not compared with the DNA. TRBV21-1 is given as a pseudogene. The CDR3 contains 17 residues. This CDR3 reads CASSPPRDRDSNQPQHF. The CDR3 nucleotides are TGTGCCAGCAGCCCACCCCGGGACAGAGATAGCAATCAGCCCCAGCATTTT.

The chain has TRBV2 and TRBJ2-1; 13 bases are shared with TRBD2. The J call may be faulty, since TRBJ2-7 better matches the DNA end. The germline V gene encodes CDR1 SNHLY and CDR2 FYNNEI. This CDR3 has 16 amino acids. CDR3 nucleotide sequence: TGTGCCAGCAGTGAGGGACTAGCGGGGATCTACAATGAGCAGTACTTC. As protein: CASSEGLAGIYNEQYF.

This clonotype has a handful of counts. The chain recombines TRBV5-1 with TRBJ2-7, with a weak D call TRBD1 (6 bases). Trimming took off 8 bases at V and 5 bases at J, with 20 bases between the two ends. Per germline, CDR1 SGHRS and CDR2 YFSETQ. This CDR3 has 14 residues. CDR3 amino acids: CASFTQGSRDEQYF. The CDR3 region has the DNA TGCGCCAGTTTCACGCAGGGGTCGAGGGACGAGCAGTACTTC.

This chain links TRBV24-1 with TRBJ2-2; no firm D call. Trimming cost V 9 bases and J 0 bases, with 7 bases left between them. The CDR3 runs to 13 residues. Per germline, CDR1 KGHDR and CDR2 SFDVKD. CDR3 sequence reads: CATVGTNTGELFF. CDR3 coding DNA: TGTGCCACCGTAGGGACGAACACCGGGGAGCTGTTTTTT.

The rearrangement joins TRBV16 to TRBJ2-7, with D possibly TRBD2 on 6 matching bases. The germline V gene encodes CDR1 KGHSY and CDR2 FQNENV. Deletions cut 7 bases from V and 2 bases from J, with 12 bases between. This CDR3 contains 13 residues. In DNA, the CDR3 is TGTGCCAGCACGGGAGCGGCCACCTACGAGCAGTACTTC. Protein product: CASTGAATYEQYF.

This clonotype has just one count. The chain has TRBV7-8 and TRBJ2-5, with TRBD1 matching over 10 bases. The better agreement between TRBJ2-7 and the DNA end casts doubt on the J call. Germline loops: CDR1 SGHVS, CDR2 FQNEAQ. This CDR3 region has 14 residues. CDR3 residues: CASSSGQGTSEQYF. The CDR3 DNA is TGTGCCAGCAGCTCGGGACAGGGGACCAGCGAGCAGTACTTC.

This clonotype has just one count. For the CDR3, the DNA is TGCAGTGCTTCGACAGGGAGGAGCACCGGGGAGCTGTTTTTT. Amino acids: CSASTGRSTGELFF. The V and J genes are TRBV20-1 and TRBJ2-2, with D possibly matching TRBD1 (7 bases). V lost 5 bases and J lost 4, with 14 bases in between. This CDR3 has 14 residues. Germline V gives CDR1 DFQATT, CDR2 SNEGSKA (reference sequence).

The chain uses TRBV7-6 and TRBJ2-1; no firm D call. Trimming pared 2 bases from V and 5 bases from J, leaving 10 bases between. Germline assignment: CDR1 SGHVS and CDR2 FNYEAQ. There are 14 residues in the CDR3. For the CDR3, the DNA is TGTGCCAGCAGCTTATTTAACCGCAACAATGAGCAGTTCTTC. Its protein is CASSLFNRNNEQFF.

This chain joins TRBV2 and TRBJ2-1; 9 bases are a match to TRBD1. The CDR3 contains 15 residues. Germline values: CDR1 SNHLY, CDR2 FYNNEI. The trim removed 7 bases at V and 5 bases at J, leaving 9 bases unmatched. The DNA of the CDR3 is TGTGCCAGCACTGATGGACAGGGGATCCACAATGAGCAGTTCTTC. It encodes CASTDGQGIHNEQFF.

This clonotype was detected only a few times. The chain couples TRBV29-1 to TRBJ1-4, with D possibly matching TRBD1 (5 bases). Germline loops: CDR1 SQVTM, CDR2 ANQGSEA. The V end was cut by 1 base, the J end by 8 bases, with 11 bases between. This CDR3 has 13 amino acids. The DNA of the CDR3 is TGCAGCGTTGAAGTGGGGGTAGACGAAAAACTGTTTTTT. Translated: CSVEVGVDEKLFF.

The chain joins TRBV7-2 to TRBJ2-3; 12 nucleotides align to TRBD2. Trimming at V came to 5 bases and at J to 6 bases, leaving 12 bases not matched to a gene. The CDR3 spans 17 residues. The V gene's germline CDR1 is SGHTA and CDR2 FQGNSA. The CDR3 nucleotides are TGTGCCAGCAGCGCACGGACTAGCGGGATAGGTCCGGATACGCAGTATTTT. The encoded protein is CASSARTSGIGPDTQYF. The full variable domain, in which reference TRBV7-2 and TRBJ2-3 provide the parts outside the CDR3, is GAGVSQSPSNKVTEKGKDVELRCDPISGHTALYWYRQSLGQGLEFLIYFQGNSAPDKSGLPSDRFSAERTGGSVSTLTIQRTQQEDSAVYLCASSARTSGIGPDTQYFGPGTRLTVL.

The chain is built from TRBV2 and TRBJ2-1; 14 positions agree with TRBD2. V gave up 2 bases and J gave up 7 bases; unmatched junction bases: 4. This CDR3 has 16 residues. CDR1 is SNHLY and CDR2 is FYNNEI in the germline V gene. The CDR3 region is CASSELGTSGRNEQFF. The CDR3 DNA sequence: TGTGCCAGCAGTGAATTGGGGACTAGCGGGAGAAATGAGCAGTTCTTC.

The CDR3 here is CASPLRERATSSYEQYF. The DNA for the CDR3 is TGTGCCAGTCCTCTAAGGGAACGGGCGACGAGCTCCTACGAGCAGTACTTC. The V and J genes are TRBV27 and TRBJ2-7; D call uncertain. Deletions cut 9 bases from V and 0 bases from J, with 24 bases between. The CDR3 is 17 amino acids. Germline CDR1 is MNHEY and CDR2 is SMNVEV (reference sequence).

The rearrangement uses TRBV20-1 and TRBJ2-3, with D possibly being TRBD1 or TRBD2 (5 bases each). Looked up from germline, CDR1 is DFQATT and CDR2 is SNEGSKA (reference sequence). The CDR3 consists of 18 residues. Between the trimmed V and J ends, which lost 1 base and 0 bases, there was a span of 20 bases. The CDR3 here is CSARAGLGDQKSTDTQYF. The CDR3 DNA follows: TGCAGTGCTAGAGCCGGTTTAGGGGACCAAAAAAGCACAGATACGCAGTATTTT.